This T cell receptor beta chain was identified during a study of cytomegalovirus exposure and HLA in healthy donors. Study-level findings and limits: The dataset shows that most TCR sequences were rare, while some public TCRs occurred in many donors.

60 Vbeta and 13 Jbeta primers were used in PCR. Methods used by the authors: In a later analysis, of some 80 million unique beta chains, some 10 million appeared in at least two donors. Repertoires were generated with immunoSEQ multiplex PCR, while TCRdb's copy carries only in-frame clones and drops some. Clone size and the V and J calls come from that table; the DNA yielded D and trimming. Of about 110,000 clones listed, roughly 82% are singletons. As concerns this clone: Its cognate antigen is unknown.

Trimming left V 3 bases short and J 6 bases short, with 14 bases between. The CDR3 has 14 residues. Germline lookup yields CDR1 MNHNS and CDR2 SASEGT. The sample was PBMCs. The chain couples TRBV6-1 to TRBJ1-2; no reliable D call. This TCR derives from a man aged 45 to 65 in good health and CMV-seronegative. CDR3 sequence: CASSDSGWVDGYTF. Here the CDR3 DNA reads TGTGCCAGCAGTGATTCAGGCTGGGTCGATGGCTACACCTTC.